Each of the 13 T cell receptor beta chains below was sequenced from the same sample in a study of shared T cell receptors in the human thymus. The data were produced by immunoSEQ multiplex PCR, yet TCRdb's version contains in-frame clones alone and is incomplete. The repertoire holds about 710,000 clones, roughly 86% seen once, with under 0.01% in the top ten. The same sample was also studied in work on human thymus T cells.

Sequenced: thymocytes. These TCRs come from a boy younger than two with a congenital heart defect.

This chain joins TRBV6-5 and TRBJ2-1; 7 nucleotides line up with TRBD2. CDR1 and CDR2 from the germline V gene are MNHEY and SVGAGI. V shed 2 bases and J 12 bases; nucleotides not matched to a gene: 10. The CDR3 has 14 residues. CDR3 nucleotide sequence: TGTGCCAGCAGTTACCTCACGACTAGCCCCCCGCAGTTCTTC. Its translation: CASSYLTTSPPQFF.

The table lists this clone with a count of one. The gene calls are TRBV19 and TRBJ1-2, with 8 bases identical to TRBD1. V lost 3 bases to trimming and J lost 8 bases; unmatched junction nucleotides: 8. CDR3 length: 14 residues. The germline CDR1 and CDR2 sequences are LNHDA and SQIVND (reference sequence). CDR3 loop: CASSIARTGRGYTF. DNA for the CDR3: TGTGCCAGTAGTATCGCCCGGACAGGGCGAGGCTACACCTTC. The variable domain in full, completed from reference TRBV19 and TRBJ1-2, reads DGGITQSPKYLFRKEGQNVTLSCEQNLNHDAMYWYRQDPGQGLRLIYYSQIVNDFQKGDIAEGYSVSREKKESFPLTVTSAQKNPTAFYLCASSIARTGRGYTFGSGTRLTVV.

The CDR3 spells CASSHGGGSTEAFF. In nucleotides, the CDR3 is TGTGCCAGCAGCCACGGTGGCGGGAGCACTGAAGCTTTCTTT. The chain couples TRBV6-1 to TRBJ1-1; D gene ambiguous. Germline CDR1 is MNHNS and CDR2 is SASEGT. The V and J ends lost 6 bases and 4 bases respectively, with 15 bases between them. The CDR3 runs to 14 residues.

In DNA, the CDR3 is TGTGCCAGCAGCTTAAACCCGGGACAGGGTCGAATGAACACTGAAGCTTTCTTT. Protein product: CASSLNPGQGRMNTEAFF. The chain employs TRBV7-3 and TRBJ1-1; 9 bases align to TRBD1. There are 18 residues in the CDR3. Germline V gene data show CDR1 as SGHTA and CDR2 as FQGTGA. The V segment lost 1 base and the J segment 0 bases; nucleotides outside the gene matches: 9.

This rearrangement joins TRBV25-1 to TRBJ2-4, with TRBD1 matching 7 bases. CDR1 is MGHDK, CDR2 SYGVNS, per germline. V was clipped by 5 bases and J by 9 bases; unmatched bases: 16. The CDR3 extends over 16 amino acids. CDR3 nucleotides: TGTGCCAGCAGTAAGAATCTTTACACAGGGGCGCGCATTCAGTACTTC. The encoded protein is CASSKNLYTGARIQYF. Based on the CDR3 plus reference TRBV25-1 and TRBJ2-4, the full variable domain is EADIYQTPRYLVIGTGKKITLECSQTMGHDKMYWYQQDPGMELHLIHYSYGVNSTEKGDLSSESTVSRIRTEHFPLTLESARPSHTSQYLCASSKNLYTGARIQYFGAGTRLSVL.

This chain uses TRBV25-1 with TRBJ1-4; D not resolved. Trimming stripped 4 bases from V and 7 bases from J, with 16 bases between. The CDR3 length is 15 residues. Germline lookup yields CDR1 MGHDK and CDR2 SYGVNS. Here the CDR3 DNA reads TGTGCCAGCAGTGGAGCAGGCCCGGCAGTTGAAAAACTGTTTTTT. Amino acids: CASSGAGPAVEKLFF.

The chain couples TRBV10-2 to TRBJ1-4, with 7 bases aligning to TRBD1. Germline CDR1 reads WSHSY; CDR2 reads SAAADI. V trimming: 1 base; J trimming: 15 bases; junction bases outside the gene matches: 11. The CDR3 sequence is 14 residues long. The CDR3 coding sequence is TGCGCCAGCAGTGAGTTGGGAAGACAGGGAAGGGTGTTTTTT. Encoded protein: CASSELGRQGRVFF.

This rearrangement joins TRBV25-1 to TRBJ1-4; unclear D gene. CDR1 is MGHDK, CDR2 SYGVNS, per germline. Trimming took off 4 bases at V and 7 bases at J, with 4 bases between the two ends. The CDR3 runs 11 residues. The CDR3 protein is CASSVLEKLFF. The DNA for the CDR3 is TGTGCCAGCAGTGTTCTTGAAAAACTGTTTTTT.

The rearrangement uses TRBV29-1 and TRBJ2-7; TRBD2 agrees at 11 bases. The V and J ends lost 4 bases and 6 bases, in that order; junction bases with no gene match: 17. This CDR3 has 17 amino acids. CDR1 SQVTM and CDR2 ANQGSEA come from the germline V gene. CDR3 in amino acids: CSVGYLTSGGPPSEQYF. CDR3 DNA sequence: TGCAGCGTTGGCTACCTAACTAGCGGGGGCCCCCCTAGCGAGCAGTACTTC.

The chain uses TRBV6-5 and TRBJ1-2; 9 bases line up with TRBD1. Per the germline V gene, CDR1 is MNHEY and CDR2 is SVGAGI. This CDR3 spans 15 amino acids. V lost 2 bases to trimming and J lost 6 bases; unmatched junction nucleotides: 7. In DNA, the CDR3 is TGTGCCAGCAGTTACCCAGAGGGACAGGGAGATGGCTACACCTTC. Protein product: CASSYPEGQGDGYTF.

The CDR3 spells CASSLGTSGGDWYEQYF. The CDR3, as DNA: TGCGCCAGCAGCTTGGGGACTAGCGGGGGGGACTGGTACGAGCAGTACTTC. The chain couples TRBV5-1 to TRBJ2-7; 15 bases fit TRBD2. CDR1 is SGHRS and CDR2 is YFSETQ in the germline V gene. The CDR3 covers 17 residues. Germline trimming cut 0 bases from V and 4 bases from J; bases unmatched to any gene: 5.

This clone appeared once. This sequence joins TRBV5-1 and TRBJ2-3; TRBD2 matches 11 bases. Germline CDR1 and CDR2: SGHRS and YFSETQ. CDR3 length: 18 residues. The V segment lost 1 base and the J segment 0 bases; nucleotides outside the gene matches: 7. The CDR3 coding sequence is TGCGCCAGCAGCTTGTTGCTAGCGGGGGGCTCTAGCACAGATACGCAGTATTTT. The encoded protein is CASSLLLAGGSSTDTQYF.

This clone was detected once. The rearrangement links TRBV10-2 to TRBJ2-1; TRBD2 matches 9 bases. This CDR3 spans 16 amino acids. With V trimmed by 4 bases and J by 8 bases, 12 bases remained unmatched. Per the germline V gene, CDR1 is WSHSY and CDR2 is SAAADI. The CDR3 nucleotides are TGCGCCAGCAGTGTGGCTAGCGGGATTCGGATGGATGAGCAGTTCTTC. Protein sequence: CASSVASGIRMDEQFF.